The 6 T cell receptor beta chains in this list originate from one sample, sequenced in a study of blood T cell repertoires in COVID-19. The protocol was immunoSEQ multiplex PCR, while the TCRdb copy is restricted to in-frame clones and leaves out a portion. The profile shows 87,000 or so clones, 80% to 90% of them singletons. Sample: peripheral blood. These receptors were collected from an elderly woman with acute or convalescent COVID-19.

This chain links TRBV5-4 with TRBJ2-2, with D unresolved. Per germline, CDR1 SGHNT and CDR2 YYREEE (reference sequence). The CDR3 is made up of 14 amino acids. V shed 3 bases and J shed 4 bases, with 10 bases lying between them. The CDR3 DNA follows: TGTGCCAGCAGCTCATACGAGCCCACCGGGGAGCTGTTTTTT. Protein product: CASSSYEPTGELFF.

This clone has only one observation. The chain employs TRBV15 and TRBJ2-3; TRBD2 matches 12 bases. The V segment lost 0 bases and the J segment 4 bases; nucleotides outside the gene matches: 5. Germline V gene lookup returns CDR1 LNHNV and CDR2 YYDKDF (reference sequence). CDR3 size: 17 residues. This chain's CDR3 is CATSRDVTSGGSDTQYF. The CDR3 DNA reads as TGTGCCACCAGCAGAGATGTGACTAGCGGGGGATCAGATACGCAGTATTTT.

CDR3 bases: TGTGCCAGCAGCTTAGACAGGAGGGGCTGGGGATACAATGAGCAGTTCTTC. Translated, it gives CASSLDRRGWGYNEQFF. This rearrangement joins TRBV7-8 to TRBJ2-1; a weak D match, TRBD2 (6 bases). Trimming cost V 1 base and J 4 bases, with 17 bases left between them. Germline V gives CDR1 SGHVS, CDR2 FQNEAQ. The CDR3 loop spans 17 amino acids.

The CDR3 protein is CASGRGGGGTEAFF. The CDR3 coding sequence is TGTGCCAGCGGGCGGGGGGGAGGAGGGACTGAAGCTTTCTTT. The rearrangement links TRBV6-5 to TRBJ1-1; TRBD1 is a possible D gene (5 bases). Germline values: CDR1 MNHEY, CDR2 SVGAGI. V lost 8 bases to trimming and J lost 5 bases, with 18 bases between them. CDR3 size: 14 residues.

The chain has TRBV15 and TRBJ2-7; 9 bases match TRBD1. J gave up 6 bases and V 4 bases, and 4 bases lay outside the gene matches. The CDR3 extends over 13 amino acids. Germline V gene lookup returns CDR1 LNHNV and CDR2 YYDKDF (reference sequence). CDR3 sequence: CATSMGTGPEQYF. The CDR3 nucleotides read TGTGCCACCAGCATGGGGACAGGGCCCGAGCAGTACTTC.

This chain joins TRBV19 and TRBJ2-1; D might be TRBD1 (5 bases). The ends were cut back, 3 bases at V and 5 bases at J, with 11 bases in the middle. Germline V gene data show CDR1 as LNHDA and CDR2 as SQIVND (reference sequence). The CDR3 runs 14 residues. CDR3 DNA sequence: TGTGCCAGTAGTATTGCCAGGGTAGACAATGAGCAGTTCTTC. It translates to CASSIARVDNEQFF.